These 30 T cell receptor beta chains originate from one sample sequenced in a study of regulatory T cells in long-lasting Graves disease. As for time point: newly diagnosed GD, antithyroid drugs for less than 3 months. PBMCs were the source of the RNA used for TCR sequencing. Relying on iRepertoire HTBI primers and Arm-PCR of CDR3 regions, the team built TCR beta libraries. From the multiplex PCR reads, TCRdb called clonotypes with MiXCR, one entry per CDR3 protein. The sample shows hundreds of thousands of distinct CDR3 sequences, approximately 15% of them seen only once. A further study also used this sample, focusing on T cells in Graves' hyperthyroidism and ophthalmopathy.

The material sequenced was peripheral blood mononuclear cells (PBMCs), taken at new diagnosis, from a patient treated with antithyroid drugs. Receptor source: a man aged 30-40 years with Graves disease.

Of note for this clonotype: This may be a read error, as it is one base from a much larger clone. Here the CDR3 omits its conserved ending phenylalanine or tryptophan, so a read error is the likely source. The DNA is omitted, as the CDR3 cannot be located on it reliably, and the CDR3 follows TCRdb's listing. The genes are TRBV6-9 and TRBJ2-7; the table's D call of TRBD2 was not tested on the DNA. The germline V gene has CDR1 MNHGY and CDR2 SVAAGI. The CDR3 region is 14 residues in length, termini included. This chain's CDR3 is CASSWTSGSDTQYL.

The chain carries TRBV2 and TRBJ2-1, with 13 bases identical to TRBD2. The germline V gene has CDR1 SNHLY and CDR2 FYNNEI. This CDR3 has 17 residues. V gave up 7 bases and J gave up 4 bases; unmatched junction bases: 10. CDR3 DNA sequence: TGTGCCAGCATGAGGACTAGCGGGGGAACGAGATACAATGAGCAGTTCTTC. This codes for CASMRTSGGTRYNEQFF.

This sequence joins TRBV12-3 or TRBV12-4 and TRBJ2-7; 10 bases are a match to TRBD1. Losses at the gene ends were 5 bases for V and 5 bases for J; bases not matched to a gene: 6. The CDR3 runs to 14 residues. In nucleotides, the CDR3 is TGTGCCAGCAGTACCCCGGGACAGGGGAACGAGCAGTACTTC. It codes for CASSTPGQGNEQYF.

Comment on this clonotype: An end of the junction differs from the germline gene, which may be a read error. This rearrangement joins TRBV5-1 to TRBJ2-1; TRBD2 matches 14 bases. CDR3 length: 16 residues. CDR1 SGHRS and CDR2 YFSETQ come from the germline V gene. DNA for the CDR3: TGCGCCAGCAGCCCGGGACTAGCGGGAGCGTACAATGAGCGGTTCTTC. Translating gives CASSPGLAGAYNERFF.

The gene calls are TRBV6-1 and TRBJ2-5; D is possibly TRBD1 or TRBD2 (5 bases each). V shed 6 bases and J shed 3 bases, with 11 bases lying between them. The CDR3 has 13 amino acids. The V gene's germline CDR1 is MNHNS and CDR2 SASEGT. CDR3 coding DNA: TGTGCCAGCAGGGGGGAGAGGAAAGAGACCCAGTACTTC. This gives the protein CASRGERKETQYF.

This clonotype was detected ten times or more. J is TRBJ2-3 and V is TRBV6-2 or TRBV6-3; D is unclear. The V end lost 2 bases, the J end lost 8 bases, and 17 bases lay between the germline ends. This CDR3 contains 15 residues. The germline CDR1 and CDR2 sequences are MNHEY and SVGEGT. The CDR3 here is CASSYTYGNPFTQYF. The CDR3 coding sequence is TGTGCCAGCAGTTACACCTATGGGAACCCCTTTACGCAGTATTTT.

This clonotype was seen a few times. The rearrangement uses TRBV2 and TRBJ2-1, with D perhaps TRBD2 (5 bases). The CDR3 sequence is 13 residues long. Germline V CDR1 and CDR2: SNHLY, FYNNEI. Trimming shortened V by 7 bases and J by 2 bases, and 9 bases separated the two germline ends. Here the CDR3 reads CASTLATYNEQFF. The CDR3 bases are TGTGCCAGCACCTTAGCGACCTACAATGAGCAGTTCTTC.

This chain uses TRBV6-1 with TRBJ2-7, with a tentative D call TRBD2 (6 bases). This CDR3 is built from 14 residues. Germline V CDR1 and CDR2: MNHNS, SASEGT. Trimming took 6 bases from V and 5 from J, leaving 17 bases between them. CDR3 loop: CASRRPGTFDEQYF. DNA for the CDR3: TGTGCCAGCAGGCGACCCGGGACTTTTGACGAGCAGTACTTC.

The chain has TRBV9 and TRBJ2-2, with a weak D call TRBD2 (5 bases). V lost 1 base to trimming and J lost 5 bases, with 12 bases between them. Germline assignment: CDR1 SGDLS and CDR2 YYNGEE. The CDR3 is 15 residues long. CDR3 region: CASSVRTVPTGELFF. The CDR3 DNA reads as TGTGCCAGCAGCGTACGGACTGTTCCGACCGGGGAGCTGTTTTTT.

This clonotype was seen at least ten times. V is TRBV14 and J is TRBJ2-1; 11 bases are shared with TRBD2. The junction had 7 bases not matched to a gene; V was cut back by 4 bases and J by 8 bases. CDR1 SGHDN and CDR2 FVKESK come from the germline V gene. CDR3 length: 15 residues. CDR3 nucleotide sequence: TGTGCCAGCAGCCCATTAGCGGGAGGGCCGCATGAGCAGTTCTTC. It is translated as CASSPLAGGPHEQFF.

The sample holds a few counts of this clonotype. CDR3 nucleotides: TGTGCCAGCAGCTACGGGGTGAATCAGCCCCAGCATTTT. Protein: CASSYGVNQPQHF. This chain uses TRBV5-6 with TRBJ1-5; no definite D call. Trimming shortened V by 3 bases and J by 4 bases, and 8 bases separated the two germline ends. Germline V gene sequence: CDR1 SGHDT, CDR2 YYEEEE. This CDR3 has 13 residues.

The gene calls are TRBV18 and TRBJ2-7; tentative D call: TRBD2 (6 bases). Trimming cost V 3 bases and J 2 bases, with 20 bases left between them. The CDR3 covers 17 residues. The V gene's germline CDR1 is KGHSH and CDR2 LQKENI. The CDR3 reads CASSPGLSGRSPYEQYF. The DNA of the CDR3 is TGTGCCAGCTCACCGGGACTGAGCGGACGGTCCCCCTACGAGCAGTACTTC.

This clonotype appeared a few times. This chain links TRBV5-6 with TRBJ1-1; no firm D call. The V and J ends lost 0 bases and 1 base respectively, with 10 bases between them. The CDR3 runs to 15 residues. Germline V CDR1 and CDR2: SGHDT, YYEEEE. CDR3 bases: TGTGCCAGCAGCTTGGTTGTGGAGGAGAACACTGAAGCTTTCTTT. Translated, it gives CASSLVVEENTEAFF. The full variable domain, in which reference TRBV5-6 and TRBJ1-1 provide the parts outside the CDR3, is DAGVTQSPTHLIKTRGQQVTLRCSPKSGHDTVSWYQQALGQGPQFIFQYYEEEERQRGNFPDRFSGHQFPNYSSELNVNALLLGDSALYLCASSLVVEENTEAFFGQGTRLTVV.

This clonotype occurred many times. The V call is TRBV12-3 or TRBV12-4, the J call TRBJ2-1; weak D call: TRBD2 (6 bases). The CDR3 loop spans 14 amino acids. V gave up 6 bases and J gave up 5 bases, with 14 bases separating them. CDR3 region: CASSLGTPDNEQFF. DNA for the CDR3: TGTGCCAGCAGCTTGGGGACTCCCGACAATGAGCAGTTCTTC.

V gene TRBV20-1 combines with J gene TRBJ2-1; D is unclear. The germline gives CDR1 DFQATT, CDR2 SNEGSKA (reference sequence). V lost 5 bases and J lost 6, with 17 bases in between. This CDR3 region has 14 residues. In nucleotides, the CDR3 is TGCAGTGCTCCTTTACTTAGTGGGTCCAATGAGCAGTTCTTC. The encoded protein is CSAPLLSGSNEQFF.

This clonotype was seen many times. This sequence joins TRBV28 and TRBJ1-4; D is uncertain. Germline V gives CDR1 MDHEN, CDR2 SYDVKM. CDR3 length equals 12 residues. V shed 5 bases and J shed 7 bases, with 8 bases lying between them. CDR3 DNA sequence: TGTGCCAGCAGTCTTGAAGCTGAAAAACTGTTTTTT. This encodes CASSLEAEKLFF. Drawing the rest from reference TRBV28 and TRBJ1-4, the complete variable domain is DVKVTQSSRYLVKRTGEKVFLECVQDMDHENMFWYRQDPGLGLRLIYFSYDVKMKEKGDIPEGYSVSREKKERFSLILESASTNQTSMYLCASSLEAEKLFFGSGTQLSVL.

This clonotype was detected many times. V gene TRBV15 combines with J gene TRBJ1-5; 8 nucleotides agree with TRBD1. This CDR3 has 14 amino acids. V gave up 9 bases and J gave up 0 bases; unmatched junction bases: 4. CDR1 and CDR2 from the germline V gene are LNHNV and YYDKDF (reference sequence). The CDR3 is CATGTGYSNQPQHF. The CDR3 bases are TGTGCCACTGGGACAGGTTATAGCAATCAGCCCCAGCATTTT.

This clonotype was recorded at least ten times. The chain has TRBV20-1 and TRBJ2-1; 8 bases are a match to TRBD2. The germline gives CDR1 DFQATT, CDR2 SNEGSKA (reference sequence). With V trimmed by 5 bases and J by 0 bases, 9 bases remained unmatched. This CDR3 contains 16 residues. Written as DNA, the CDR3 is TGCAGTGCTCAGAACCCGAGCGGGAGCTCCTACAATGAGCAGTTCTTC. Translation gives CSAQNPSGSSYNEQFF.

As regards this clonotype: This may stem from a read error, because a much larger clone lies one nucleotide away. The chain recombines TRBV11-2 with TRBJ1-1; 7 bases align to TRBD1. CDR1 SGHAT and CDR2 FQNNGV come from the germline V gene. The CDR3 covers 15 residues. The CDR3 reads CASSLFRGVNTEALF. For the CDR3, the DNA is TGTGCCAGCAGCTTATTCAGGGGGGTAAACACTGAAGCTCTCTTT. The full variable domain, with the rest looked up from reference TRBV11-2 and TRBJ1-1, is EAGVAQSPRYKIIEKRQSVAFWCNPISGHATLYWYQQILGQGPKLLIQFQNNGVVDDSQLPKDRFSAERLKGVDSTLKIQPAKLEDSAVYLCASSLFRGVNTEALFGQGTRLTVV.

The V call is TRBV11-2, the J call TRBJ1-1; perhaps TRBD1 as D (5 bases). CDR1 and CDR2 (germline): SGHAT, FQNNGV. The CDR3 contains 15 residues. V was cut by 5 bases and J by 3 bases, with 16 bases left in between. CDR3 amino acids: CASSRFRVGDTEAFF. The CDR3 coding sequence is TGTGCCAGCAGCAGATTCAGGGTCGGAGACACTGAAGCTTTCTTT.

This clonotype showed up just a few times. A single base is all that separates this from a far larger clone, so a read error is likely. CDR3 residues: CASSLTWQGVGYTF. The DNA for the CDR3 is TGTGCCAGCAGTTTAACTTGGCAGGGAGTTGGCTACACCTTC. The V and J genes are TRBV27 and TRBJ2-4, with TRBD1 as a possible D gene (5 bases). The J call may be mistaken, given a closer DNA end match to TRBJ1-2. This CDR3 is built from 14 residues. Germline-derived CDR1 and CDR2 are MNHEY and SMNVEV (reference sequence).

This clonotype was counted at least ten times. This rearrangement joins TRBV27 to TRBJ1-2; D call uncertain. Germline CDR1 and CDR2: MNHEY and SMNVEV (reference sequence). The CDR3 has 12 residues. Trimming removed 10 bases at V and 5 bases at J, with 14 bases between. The CDR3 DNA is TGTGCCACGAGAATGGCGTGGTATGGCTACACCTTC. It is translated as CATRMAWYGYTF.

This sequence joins TRBV5-1 and TRBJ2-7, with TRBD2 matching over 7 bases. The CDR3 totals 14 residues. The V segment lost 0 bases and the J segment 5 bases; nucleotides outside the gene matches: 5. Germline V CDR1 and CDR2: SGHRS, YFSETQ. As DNA, the CDR3 is TGCGCCAGCAGCTTGGCTAGCGGCGCCAACGAGCAGTACTTC. Translation: CASSLASGANEQYF.

J is TRBJ2-3 and V is TRBV20-1; D assignment may be TRBD1 or TRBD2 (5 bases each). V was clipped by 0 bases and J by 0 bases, with 10 bases between them. Germline V gives CDR1 DFQATT, CDR2 SNEGSKA (reference sequence). The CDR3 is 15 amino acids. CDR3 sequence: CSARDPGLSTDTQYF. The CDR3 nucleotides are TGCAGTGCTAGAGATCCGGGGCTAAGCACAGATACGCAGTATTTT.

Many counts were recorded for this clonotype. The chain employs TRBV27 and TRBJ2-4, with D possibly matching TRBD2 (5 bases). Trimming left V 5 bases short and J 0 bases short, with 14 bases between. Germline-derived CDR1 and CDR2 are MNHEY and SMNVEV (reference sequence). The CDR3 extends over 16 amino acids. CDR3 sequence: CASSPEVALAKNIQYF. The DNA of the CDR3 is TGTGCCAGCAGTCCAGAGGTAGCGTTAGCCAAAAACATTCAGTACTTC.

This clonotype was counted only a few times. This chain uses TRBV19 with TRBJ1-5, with D perhaps matching TRBD1 (5 bases). V was pared by 3 bases and J by 4 bases, with 10 bases between. The germline V gene encodes CDR1 LNHDA and CDR2 SQIVND (reference sequence). The CDR3 extends over 14 amino acids. The CDR3 bases are TGTGCCAGTAGTATGGCCGGGGGAAATCAGCCCCAGCATTTT. Its protein product is CASSMAGGNQPQHF.

This clonotype was recorded a few times. The J gene is TRBJ1-2, the V gene TRBV4-1; weak D call: TRBD1 (6 bases). The ends were cut back, 1 base at V and 8 bases at J, with 17 bases in the middle. The CDR3 covers 15 residues. Per germline, CDR1 MGHRA and CDR2 YSYEKL. As DNA, the CDR3 is TGCGCCAGCAGCCAAGTAATGCAGGGGAGGGAAGGCTACACCTTC. This codes for CASSQVMQGREGYTF.

This chain links TRBV3-1 with TRBJ2-7, with D possibly TRBD1 on 6 matching bases. The length of the CDR3 is 11 residues. V dropped 6 bases and J dropped 6 bases, with 9 bases sitting between them. From germline, CDR1 is LGHDT and CDR2 YNNKEL (reference sequence). CDR3 coding DNA: TGTGCCAGCAGGGGGGACACCGAGCAGTACTTC. Translated, it gives CASRGDTEQYF.

There are many counts of this clonotype. The gene calls are TRBV28 and TRBJ2-1; no definite D call. Germline V lookup: CDR1 MDHEN, CDR2 SYDVKM. V gave up 3 bases and J gave up 8 bases, with 5 bases separating them. There are 11 residues in the CDR3. CDR3 coding DNA: TGTGCCAGCAGTTTGAAGCATGAGCAGTTCTTC. Translated: CASSLKHEQFF.

CDR3 DNA: TGCAGCGCTAACAGGGTGGAGGAGACCCAGTACTTC. This sequence encodes CSANRVEETQYF. The chain joins TRBV29-1 to TRBJ2-5; maybe TRBD1 (6 bases). V was clipped by 7 bases and J by 5 bases, with 14 bases between them. Germline-derived CDR1 and CDR2 are SQVTM and ANQGSEA. This CDR3 contains 12 residues.